Each of the 31 T cell receptor beta chains below was sequenced from the same sample in a study of blood T cells in healthy people across ages. A second PCR, run for about 6 to 11 cycles, used a sample-barcoded 5' primer plus a J-beta primer mix. From the 5' RACE reads, TCRdb called clonotypes with MiXCR, one entry per CDR3 protein. The sample contains more than 550,000 distinct CDR3 sequences, 20% to 25% of which appear only once. Sequencing used blood. These receptors came from a man between 65 and 80 years old in good health.

This clonotype was counted a few times. The J gene is TRBJ1-5, the V gene TRBV19; 9 positions match TRBD1. J lost 2 bases, V lost 9 bases, and 14 bases had no gene match. CDR1 is LNHDA, CDR2 SQIVND, per germline (reference sequence). There are 17 residues in the CDR3. The CDR3 region is CASSQGTGRSGNQPQHF. The CDR3 DNA reads TGTGCCAGCAGTCAAGGGACAGGGAGGTCAGGCAATCAGCCCCAGCATTTT.

This clonotype has only a few counts. This chain uses TRBV18 with TRBJ1-4, with 7 bases aligning to TRBD1. Per germline, CDR1 KGHSH and CDR2 LQKENI. The CDR3 covers 15 residues. V lost 5 bases, J lost 4 bases, and 7 bases stayed unmatched. The CDR3: CASSFDRAINEKLFF. CDR3 nucleotide sequence: TGTGCCAGCTCATTCGACAGGGCAATTAATGAAAAACTGTTTTTT.

This clonotype showed up just a few times. DNA of the CDR3: TGTGCCAGCAGTCGCCTCCGGACAGGGCGAAATGAAAAACTGTTTTTT. It codes for CASSRLRTGRNEKLFF. The chain couples TRBV7-9 to TRBJ1-4, with 8 bases identical to TRBD1. V gave up 6 bases and J gave up 5 bases; unmatched junction bases: 11. Germline lookup yields CDR1 SEHNR and CDR2 FQNEAQ (reference sequence). The CDR3 length is 16 residues.

There are a few counts of this clonotype. In DNA form, the CDR3 reads TGTGCCAGCAGCCGACTGGACGCAGAGTACTTC. Translation gives CASSRLDAEYF. The V and J genes are TRBV6-5 and TRBJ2-5; D gene ambiguous. V lost 6 bases and J lost 12, with 14 bases in between. The CDR3 consists of 11 residues. The germline CDR1 and CDR2 sequences are MNHEY and SVGAGI.

This clonotype was seen a few times. V and J are TRBV7-6 and TRBJ2-5, with 7 bases identical to TRBD2. This CDR3 has 14 amino acids. The V gene end was trimmed by 2 bases and the J gene end by 3 bases; junction bases not matched to a gene: 3. From germline, CDR1 is SGHVS and CDR2 FNYEAQ. Written as DNA, the CDR3 is TGTGCCAGCAGCTTAAGTGCGGGGGAAGAGACCCAGTACTTC. Amino acid sequence: CASSLSAGEETQYF.

The rearrangement joins TRBV28 to TRBJ2-2; D ambiguous. Germline assignment: CDR1 MDHEN and CDR2 SYDVKM. The CDR3 covers 13 residues. V lost 7 bases and J 0 bases, leaving 6 bases between the germline ends. DNA of the CDR3: TGTGCCAGCAACCTAGCGAACACCGGGGAGCTGTTTTTT. Encoded protein: CASNLANTGELFF. Supplemented by reference TRBV28 and TRBJ2-2, the full variable domain reads DVKVTQSSRYLVKRTGEKVFLECVQDMDHENMFWYRQDPGLGLRLIYFSYDVKMKEKGDIPEGYSVSREKKERFSLILESASTNQTSMYLCASNLANTGELFFGEGSRLTVL.

This chain connects TRBV25-1 to TRBJ2-5; tentative D call: TRBD1 (6 bases). The J call may be wrong; the DNA end is better matched by TRBJ2-7. Germline V gene sequence: CDR1 MGHDK, CDR2 SYGVNS. This CDR3 region has 13 residues. The CDR3 is CASSEFLGGEQYF. The CDR3 DNA follows: TGTGCCAGCAGTGAATTCTTAGGGGGCGAGCAGTACTTC.

This clonotype was picked up a small number of times. The chain carries TRBV5-1 and TRBJ2-2; 8 bases line up with TRBD1. There are 16 residues in the CDR3. J lost 5 bases, V lost 1 base, and 7 bases had no gene match. The germline V gene has CDR1 SGHRS and CDR2 YFSETQ. CDR3 coding DNA: TGCGCCAGCAGCTTGATTCCCAGGGGGCAGACCGGGGAGCTGTTTTTT. Its protein is CASSLIPRGQTGELFF.

There are a few counts of this clonotype. V gene TRBV12-3 or TRBV12-4 combines with J gene TRBJ1-6, with D uncertain. V dropped 6 bases and J dropped 9 bases, with 9 bases sitting between them. This CDR3 comprises 12 residues. The chain's CDR3 is CASRGPGSPLHF. The CDR3 nucleotides read TGTGCCAGCAGAGGACCAGGTTCACCCCTCCACTTT.

This clonotype was counted only a few times. V and J are TRBV20-1 and TRBJ2-1; possible D gene TRBD2, 6 bases. Germline CDR1 and CDR2: DFQATT and SNEGSKA (reference sequence). V shed 2 bases and J shed 5 bases, with 19 bases lying between them. The CDR3 is 16 residues long. The CDR3 protein is CSARSRGGRNNNEQFF. In nucleotides, the CDR3 is TGCAGTGCTAGATCTCGTGGAGGGCGAAATAACAATGAGCAGTTCTTC.

This clonotype turned up a few times. The chain has TRBV6-2 or TRBV6-3 and TRBJ1-2; 9 bases are shared with TRBD1. Trimming cost V 6 bases and J 7 bases; bases outside gene matches: 6. The CDR3 extends over 13 amino acids. Looked up from germline, CDR1 is MNHEY and CDR2 is SVGEGT. The CDR3 bases are TGTGCCAGCAGGCCGACAGGGGGAATTGGCTACACCTTC. This gives the protein CASRPTGGIGYTF.

The V gene is TRBV27, the J gene TRBJ1-2; D call uncertain. V dropped 1 base and J dropped 5 bases, with 5 bases sitting between them. CDR3 size: 12 residues. Germline V gives CDR1 MNHEY, CDR2 SMNVEV (reference sequence). In DNA form, the CDR3 reads TGTGCCAGCAGTTTATTTCCTTATGGCTACACCTTC. It is translated as CASSLFPYGYTF.

V is TRBV5-1 and J is TRBJ2-1, with D perhaps being TRBD1 or TRBD2 (5 bases each). The J call is doubtful: the DNA matches TRBJ2-7 better. CDR1 SGHRS and CDR2 YFSETQ come from the germline V gene. CDR3 length: 15 residues. CDR3 DNA: TGCGCCAGCAGCTTGGGGGACGGTAATTCCTACGAGCAGTACTTC. Encoded protein: CASSLGDGNSYEQYF.

This clonotype was detected only a few times. This chain connects TRBV3-1 to TRBJ2-7; D is unclear. The germline CDR1 and CDR2 sequences are LGHDT and YNNKEL (reference sequence). The CDR3 has 13 residues. Deletions cut 1 base from V and 6 bases from J, with 10 bases between. The CDR3 coding sequence is TGTGCCAGCAGCCAAGTTCTTCCTTCCGAGCAGTACTTC. Protein product: CASSQVLPSEQYF.

This rearrangement joins TRBV7-2 to TRBJ1-2, with a tentative D call TRBD1 (6 bases). Germline V gene sequence: CDR1 SGHTA, CDR2 FQGNSA. The germline V and J ends were trimmed by 5 bases and 7 bases, with 14 bases remaining between them. The CDR3 is 13 residues long. The DNA of the CDR3 is TGTGCCAGCAGCCCCGAGGGGGTGCGTGGCTACACCTTC. Protein product: CASSPEGVRGYTF. The whole variable domain, filled in from reference TRBV7-2 and TRBJ1-2, reads GAGVSQSPSNKVTEKGKDVELRCDPISGHTALYWYRQSLGQGLEFLIYFQGNSAPDKSGLPSDRFSAERTGGSVSTLTIQRTQQEDSAVYLCASSPEGVRGYTFGSGTRLTVV.

The genes are TRBV3-1 and TRBJ2-7; 7 nucleotides align to TRBD1. This CDR3 is 15 amino acids long. Losses at the gene ends were 2 bases for V and 2 bases for J; bases not matched to a gene: 6. Per the germline V gene, CDR1 is LGHDT and CDR2 is YNNKEL (reference sequence). CDR3 loop: CASSQFVTGTYEQYF. The DNA for the CDR3 is TGTGCCAGCAGCCAATTCGTGACAGGGACCTACGAGCAGTACTTC.

This clonotype was observed a few times. The chain is built from TRBV4-3 and TRBJ2-5; TRBD2 might be the D (5 bases). The J call is uncertain, as TRBJ2-1 better fits the DNA end. Germline CDR1 reads LGHNA; CDR2 reads YSLEER. This CDR3 is built from 16 residues. CDR3 in DNA: TGCGCCAGCAGCCAAGATCGTGGAACAACAAGCGGTGAGCAGTTCTTC. This codes for CASSQDRGTTSGEQFF.

This chain uses TRBV7-9 with TRBJ1-5, with 7 bases identical to TRBD1. The V gene's germline CDR1 is SEHNR and CDR2 FQNEAQ (reference sequence). The V gene end was trimmed by 5 bases and the J gene end by 3 bases; junction bases not matched to a gene: 7. This CDR3 contains 15 residues. In DNA, the CDR3 is TGTGCCAGCAGCCCCACAGGGGTGCCCAATCAGCCCCAGCATTTT. Its translation is CASSPTGVPNQPQHF.

The genes are TRBV20-1 and TRBJ2-1, with 7 bases aligning to TRBD2. The CDR3 spans 12 residues. Germline trimming cut 3 bases from V and 10 bases from J; bases unmatched to any gene: 6. The germline CDR1 and CDR2 sequences are DFQATT and SNEGSKA (reference sequence). CDR3 nucleotides: TGCAGTGCTAGTGACCCGGGACTAGAGCAGTTCTTC. Translating gives CSASDPGLEQFF.

V usage is TRBV14 and J usage is TRBJ2-1; D not resolved. There are 15 residues in the CDR3. CDR1 is SGHDN, CDR2 FVKESK, per germline. Trimming removed 1 base at V and 7 bases at J, with 14 bases between. CDR3 coding DNA: TGTGCCAGCAGCCAAGCCCAATCCCCTACAAATGAGCAGTTCTTC. Protein sequence: CASSQAQSPTNEQFF.

The sample holds a few counts of this clonotype. At one of its ends the junction is not consistent with the germline gene, which may arise from a read error. The rearrangement uses TRBV3-1 and TRBJ1-2, with 9 bases matching TRBD1. Germline lookup yields CDR1 LGHDT and CDR2 YNNKEL (reference sequence). The CDR3 spans 16 residues. The chain's CDR3 is CASSLRNRGQAYGHTF. For the CDR3, the DNA is TGTGCCAGCAGCCTACGAAACAGGGGGCAGGCCTATGGCCACACCTTC. The full variable domain, completed using reference TRBV3-1 and TRBJ1-2, is DTAVSQTPKYLVTQMGNDKSIKCEQNLGHDTMYWYKQDSKKFLKIMFSYNNKELIINETVPNRFSPKSPDKAHLNLHINSLELGDSAVYFCASSLRNRGQAYGHTFGSGTRLTVV.

Only a few counts were recorded for this clonotype. This chain links TRBV5-1 with TRBJ2-1, with D unresolved. Trimming cost V 4 bases and J 8 bases, with 13 bases left between them. The CDR3 sequence is 13 residues long. CDR1 and CDR2 from the germline V gene are SGHRS and YFSETQ. CDR3 sequence: CASSIYGLDEQFF. The CDR3 nucleotides read TGCGCCAGCAGCATATACGGGTTAGATGAGCAGTTCTTC.

The table lists this clonotype with a few counts. The chain couples TRBV4-2 to TRBJ1-2; no clear D gene. Looked up from germline, CDR1 is LGHNA and CDR2 is YNFKEQ. Trimming cost V 5 bases and J 8 bases, with 15 bases left between them. The CDR3 totals 13 residues. CDR3 DNA sequence: TGTGCCAGCAGCTCACCCCGTGTCAGGGGCTACACCTTC. This sequence encodes CASSSPRVRGYTF.

This clonotype has more than one count but fewer than ten. The V gene is TRBV5-5, the J gene TRBJ2-1; 9 bases agree with TRBD1. The J call may be in error: the DNA end matches TRBJ2-7 better. Germline-derived CDR1 and CDR2 are SGHKS and YYEKEE (reference sequence). The CDR3 is 15 residues long. The CDR3 spells CASSLGGQGPYEQYF. The CDR3, as DNA: TGTGCCAGCAGCTTGGGGGGACAGGGACCCTACGAGCAGTACTTC.

V is TRBV6-5 and J is TRBJ1-3, with 9 bases identical to TRBD1. The germline V gene has CDR1 MNHEY and CDR2 SVGAGI. J gave up 3 bases and V 6 bases, and 6 bases lay outside the gene matches. CDR3 length: 15 residues. CDR3 sequence: CASSRGTGSGNTIYF. As DNA, the CDR3 is TGTGCCAGCAGCCGAGGGACAGGGAGTGGAAACACCATATATTTT.

V usage is TRBV3-1 and J usage is TRBJ2-3; possibly TRBD1 or TRBD2 for D (5 bases each). The V end was cut by 5 bases, the J end by 2 bases, with 11 bases between. The CDR3 is 14 amino acids. CDR1 LGHDT and CDR2 YNNKEL come from the germline V gene (reference sequence). The CDR3 protein is CASSWDDDTDTQYF. Here the CDR3 DNA reads TGTGCCAGCAGCTGGGACGATGACACAGATACGCAGTATTTT.

This clonotype showed up just a few times. The rearrangement joins TRBV7-6 to TRBJ1-4; D is ambiguous. Germline V gene sequence: CDR1 SGHVS, CDR2 FNYEAQ. CDR3 length: 15 residues. The germline V and J ends were trimmed by 6 bases and 1 base, with 12 bases remaining between them. CDR3 DNA: TGTGCCAGCAGTGGTACCGTACTAACTAATGAAAAACTGTTTTTT. It translates to CASSGTVLTNEKLFF.

This clonotype has only a few counts. The chain links TRBV29-1 to TRBJ1-2; TRBD1 aligns across 9 bases. The junction had 12 bases not matched to a gene; V was cut back by 3 bases and J by 10 bases. This CDR3 has 14 residues. Germline values: CDR1 SQVTM, CDR2 ANQGSEA. Written as DNA, the CDR3 is TGCAGCGTTGATGGGTTAGGGACAGGGATTGACTACACCTTC. Residues: CSVDGLGTGIDYTF.

The chain combines TRBV19 with TRBJ2-3; tentative D call: TRBD2 (6 bases). The germline V gene has CDR1 LNHDA and CDR2 SQIVND (reference sequence). The CDR3 totals 14 residues. V lost 5 bases, J lost 2 bases, and 11 bases lay in between. The CDR3 DNA reads TGTGCCAGTAGTGACCGGACTACCACAGATACGCAGTATTTT. Translation gives CASSDRTTTDTQYF.

The sample holds a few counts of this clonotype. The DNA for the CDR3 is TGTGCCAGCAGCGGACTGACCCCTGAAGCTTTCTTT. It specifies CASSGLTPEAFF. The V and J genes are TRBV7-9 and TRBJ1-1; D ambiguous. V was pared by 5 bases and J by 6 bases, with 10 bases between. CDR1 is SEHNR and CDR2 is FQNEAQ in the germline V gene (reference sequence). The CDR3 has 12 amino acids.

There are a few counts of this clonotype. The CDR3 DNA follows: TGCGCCAGCAGCTTGTTGGACCTGGAGGCAAATGAGCAGTTCTTC. It translates to CASSLLDLEANEQFF. The genes are TRBV5-1 and TRBJ2-1; tentative D call: TRBD2 (5 bases). Trimming pared 1 base from V and 7 bases from J, leaving 15 bases between. CDR1 and CDR2 (germline): SGHRS, YFSETQ. CDR3 length: 15 amino acids.